This T cell receptor (beta chain) was documented in a study of shared clonotypes between healthy human individuals. About the research overall: With ages of 18 to 49, the donors were two women and three men. The study used three CD4 naive, three CD4 memory, two CD8 naive and one CD8 memory plate per donor. Study-wide results and limits: Naive subsets usually exceeded memory subsets in estimated richness.

Looked up from germline, CDR1 is MNHNY and CDR2 is SVGAGI (reference sequence). V lost 2 bases and J lost 2; bases outside the gene matches: 7. This CDR3 has 16 residues. TCRdb's table, derived via immunoSEQ multiplex PCR, lists solely in-frame clones and lacks some. The table has 2 million to 2.5 million clones, around 93% seen once. Notes on this clone: Its matching antigen is unknown.

The J gene is TRBJ2-3, the V gene TRBV6-6; 7 positions agree with TRBD2. The receptor comes from a man aged 18 to 30 in good health. Some clones in this sample may be carry-over from other donors' samples. Sequenced material: naive CD4+ T cells from PBMCs. As to subset: CD45RA+ positively selected. In DNA, the CDR3 is TGTGCCAGCAGTTACATTACGTGGGACTACACAGATACGCAGTATTTT. Amino acid sequence: CASSYITWDYTDTQYF.